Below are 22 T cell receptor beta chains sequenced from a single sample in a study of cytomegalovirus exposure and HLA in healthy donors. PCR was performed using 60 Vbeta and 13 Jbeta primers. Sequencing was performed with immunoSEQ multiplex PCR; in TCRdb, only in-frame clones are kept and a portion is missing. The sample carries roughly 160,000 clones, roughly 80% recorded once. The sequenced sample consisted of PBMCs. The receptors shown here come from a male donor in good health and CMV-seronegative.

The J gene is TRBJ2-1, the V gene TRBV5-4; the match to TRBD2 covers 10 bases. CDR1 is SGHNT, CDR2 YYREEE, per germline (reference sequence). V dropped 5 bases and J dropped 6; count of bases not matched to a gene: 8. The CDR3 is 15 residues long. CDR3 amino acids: CASRSGTSVSNEQFF. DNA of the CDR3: TGTGCCAGCAGATCTGGGACTAGCGTTAGCAATGAGCAGTTCTTC.

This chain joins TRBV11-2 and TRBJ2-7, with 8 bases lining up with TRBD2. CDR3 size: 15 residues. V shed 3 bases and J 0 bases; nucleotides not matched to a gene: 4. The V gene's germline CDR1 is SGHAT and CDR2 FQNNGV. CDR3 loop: CASSFSGTDSYEQYF. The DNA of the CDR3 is TGTGCCAGCAGCTTTAGCGGGACGGACTCCTACGAGCAGTACTTC. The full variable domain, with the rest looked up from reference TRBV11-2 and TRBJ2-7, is EAGVAQSPRYKIIEKRQSVAFWCNPISGHATLYWYQQILGQGPKLLIQFQNNGVVDDSQLPKDRFSAERLKGVDSTLKIQPAKLEDSAVYLCASSFSGTDSYEQYFGPGTRLTVT.

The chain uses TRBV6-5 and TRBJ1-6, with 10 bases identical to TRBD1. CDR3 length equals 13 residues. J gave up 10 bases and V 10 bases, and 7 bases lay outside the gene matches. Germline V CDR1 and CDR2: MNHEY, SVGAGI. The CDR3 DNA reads TGTGCCACCCGGACAGGGGGGATATCACCCCTCCACTTT. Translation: CATRTGGISPLHF.

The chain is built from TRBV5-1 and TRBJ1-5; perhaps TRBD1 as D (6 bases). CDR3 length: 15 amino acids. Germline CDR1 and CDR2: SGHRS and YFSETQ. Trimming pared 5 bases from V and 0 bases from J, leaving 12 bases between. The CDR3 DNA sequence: TGCGCCAGCAGACAGGACAGTCATAGCAATCAGCCCCAGCATTTT. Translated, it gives CASRQDSHSNQPQHF.

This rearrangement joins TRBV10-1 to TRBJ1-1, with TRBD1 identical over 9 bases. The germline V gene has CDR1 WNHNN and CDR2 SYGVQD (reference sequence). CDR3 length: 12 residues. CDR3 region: CVGQGMNTEAFF. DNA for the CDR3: TGCGTTGGACAGGGGATGAACACTGAAGCTTTCTTT.

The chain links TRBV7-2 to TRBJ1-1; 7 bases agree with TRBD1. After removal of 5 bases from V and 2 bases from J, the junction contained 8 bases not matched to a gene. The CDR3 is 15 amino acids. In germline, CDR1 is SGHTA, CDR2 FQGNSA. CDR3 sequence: CASSQGDRRNTEAFF. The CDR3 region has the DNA TGTGCCAGCAGCCAGGGGGACAGACGAAACACTGAAGCTTTCTTT.

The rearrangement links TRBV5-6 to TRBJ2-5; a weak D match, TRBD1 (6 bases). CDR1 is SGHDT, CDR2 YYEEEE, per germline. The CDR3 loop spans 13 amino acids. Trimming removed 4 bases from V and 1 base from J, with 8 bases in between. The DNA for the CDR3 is TGTGCCAGCAGCACAGGGACCCAAGAGACCCAGTACTTC. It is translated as CASSTGTQETQYF.

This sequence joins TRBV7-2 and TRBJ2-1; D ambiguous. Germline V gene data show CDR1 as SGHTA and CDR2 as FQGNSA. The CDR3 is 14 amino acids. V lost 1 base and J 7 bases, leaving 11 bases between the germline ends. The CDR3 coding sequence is TGTGCCAGCAGCTTAGGGTCACCCGGGAATGAGCAGTTCTTC. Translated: CASSLGSPGNEQFF.

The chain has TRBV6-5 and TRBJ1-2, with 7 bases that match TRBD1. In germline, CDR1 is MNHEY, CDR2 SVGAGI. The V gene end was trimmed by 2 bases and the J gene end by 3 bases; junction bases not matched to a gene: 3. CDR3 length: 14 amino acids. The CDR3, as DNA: TGTGCCAGCAGTTACAGGGGGCTATACTATGGCTACACCTTC. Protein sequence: CASSYRGLYYGYTF.

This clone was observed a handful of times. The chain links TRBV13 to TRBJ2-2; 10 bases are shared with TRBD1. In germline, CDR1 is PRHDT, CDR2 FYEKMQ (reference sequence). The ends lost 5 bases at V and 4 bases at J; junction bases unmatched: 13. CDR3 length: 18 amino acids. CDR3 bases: TGTGCCAGCAGCCCACTAGGGGGGACAGGGGTTAGCACCGGGGAGCTGTTTTTT. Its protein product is CASSPLGGTGVSTGELFF.

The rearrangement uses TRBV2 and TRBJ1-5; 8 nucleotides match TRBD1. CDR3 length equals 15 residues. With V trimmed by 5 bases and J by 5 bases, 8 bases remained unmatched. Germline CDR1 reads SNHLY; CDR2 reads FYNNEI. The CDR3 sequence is CASSPRTGNDQPQHF. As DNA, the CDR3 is TGTGCCAGCAGTCCCCGGACAGGGAATGATCAGCCCCAGCATTTT.

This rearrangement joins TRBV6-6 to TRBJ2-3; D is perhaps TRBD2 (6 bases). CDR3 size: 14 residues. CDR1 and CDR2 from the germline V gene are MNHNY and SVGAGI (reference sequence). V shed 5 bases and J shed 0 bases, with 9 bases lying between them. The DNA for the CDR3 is TGTGCCAGCAGTGCTAGCGTTAGCACAGATACGCAGTATTTT. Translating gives CASSASVSTDTQYF.

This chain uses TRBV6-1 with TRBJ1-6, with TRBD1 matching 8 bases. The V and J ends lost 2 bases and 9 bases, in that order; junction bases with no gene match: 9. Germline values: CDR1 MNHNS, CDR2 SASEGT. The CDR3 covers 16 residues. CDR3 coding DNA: TGTGCCAGCAGTGAAAAGGACAGGGCCTTGGGTTCACCCCTCCACTTT. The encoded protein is CASSEKDRALGSPLHF.

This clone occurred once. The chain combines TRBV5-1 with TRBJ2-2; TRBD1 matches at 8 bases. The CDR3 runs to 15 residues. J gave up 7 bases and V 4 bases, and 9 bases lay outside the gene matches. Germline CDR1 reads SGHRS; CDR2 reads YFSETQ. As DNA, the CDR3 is TGCGCCAGCAGCCCCGGACAGGGTTTCATCGGGGAGCTGTTTTTT. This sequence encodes CASSPGQGFIGELFF.

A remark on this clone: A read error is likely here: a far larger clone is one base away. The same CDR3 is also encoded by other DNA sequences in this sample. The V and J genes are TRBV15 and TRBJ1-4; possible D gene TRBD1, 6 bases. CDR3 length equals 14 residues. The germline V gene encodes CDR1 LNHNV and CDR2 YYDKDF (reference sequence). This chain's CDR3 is CATSHGQREEKLFF. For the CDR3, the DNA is TGCGCCACCAGCCACGGACAGCGGGAGGAAAAACTGTTTTTT.

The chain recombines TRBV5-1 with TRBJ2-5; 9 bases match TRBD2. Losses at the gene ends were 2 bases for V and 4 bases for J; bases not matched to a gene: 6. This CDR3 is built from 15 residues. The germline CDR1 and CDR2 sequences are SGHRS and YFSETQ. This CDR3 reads CASSFGSGGPETQYF. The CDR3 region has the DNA TGCGCCAGCAGCTTTGGTAGCGGGGGCCCAGAGACCCAGTACTTC.

CDR3 region: CASRQGVGFQPQHF. DNA for the CDR3: TGTGCCAGTAGACAGGGTGTGGGCTTCCAGCCCCAGCATTTT. This chain links TRBV19 with TRBJ1-5; tentatively, D is TRBD1 (6 bases). The CDR3 covers 14 residues. Germline CDR1 reads LNHDA; CDR2 reads SQIVND (reference sequence). V lost 6 bases to trimming and J lost 7 bases, with 16 bases between them.

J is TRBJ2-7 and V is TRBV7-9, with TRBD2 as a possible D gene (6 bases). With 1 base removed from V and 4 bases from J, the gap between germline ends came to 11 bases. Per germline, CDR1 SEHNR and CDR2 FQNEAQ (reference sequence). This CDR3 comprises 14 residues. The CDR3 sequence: CASSLGGVAYEQYF. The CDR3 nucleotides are TGTGCCAGCAGCTTAGGCGGGGTAGCGTACGAGCAGTACTTC.

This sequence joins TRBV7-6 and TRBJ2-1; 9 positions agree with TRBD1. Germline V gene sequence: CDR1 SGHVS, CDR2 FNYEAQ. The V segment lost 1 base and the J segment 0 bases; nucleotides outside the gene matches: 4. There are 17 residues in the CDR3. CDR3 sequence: CASSLGGTGSSYNEQFF. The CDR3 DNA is TGTGCCAGCAGCTTAGGCGGGACAGGGAGCTCCTACAATGAGCAGTTCTTC.

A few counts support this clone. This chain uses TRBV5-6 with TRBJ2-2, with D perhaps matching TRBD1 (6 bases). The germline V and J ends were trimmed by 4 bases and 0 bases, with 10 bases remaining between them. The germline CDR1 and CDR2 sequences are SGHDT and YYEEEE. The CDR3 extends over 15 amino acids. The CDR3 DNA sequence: TGTGCCAGCAGCACCGGGACAACGAACACCGGGGAGCTGTTTTTT. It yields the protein CASSTGTTNTGELFF.

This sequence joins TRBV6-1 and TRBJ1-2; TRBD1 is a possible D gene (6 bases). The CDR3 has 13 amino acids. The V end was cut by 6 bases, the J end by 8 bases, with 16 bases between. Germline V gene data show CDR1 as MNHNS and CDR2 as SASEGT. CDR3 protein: CASSNRVGQGYTF. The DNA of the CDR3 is TGTGCCAGCAGCAACAGGGTGGGCCAAGGCTACACCTTC.

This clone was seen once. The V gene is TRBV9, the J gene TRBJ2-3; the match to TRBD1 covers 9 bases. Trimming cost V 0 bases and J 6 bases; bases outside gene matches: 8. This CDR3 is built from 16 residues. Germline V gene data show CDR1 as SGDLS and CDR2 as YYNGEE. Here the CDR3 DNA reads TGTGCCAGCAGCGTAGCCATACAGGGGGCTGAGGATACGCAGTATTTT. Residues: CASSVAIQGAEDTQYF. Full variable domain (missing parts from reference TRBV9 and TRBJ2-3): DSGVTQTPKHLITATGQRVTLRCSPRSGDLSVYWYQQSLDQGLQFLIQYYNGEERAKGNILERFSAQQFPDLHSELNLSSLELGDSALYFCASSVAIQGAEDTQYFGPGTRLTVL.